This TCR beta chain originates from a study of OX40 agonist ivuxolimab in advanced cancers. Study context: Three patients had partial responses: one hepatocellular carcinoma, two cutaneous melanoma.

Method: immunoSEQ multiplex PCR; TCRdb's copy keeps in-frame clones and lacks some. This sample has tens of thousands of clones, with roughly 84% found just once. The germline V gene encodes CDR1 SGHRS and CDR2 YFSETQ. V trimming: 5 bases; J trimming: 4 bases; junction bases outside the gene matches: 5. The CDR3 sequence is 13 residues long. The sequencing used CD4+ or CD8+ T cells sorted from blood, collected in a trial of the OX40 agonist ivuxolimab. The rearrangement uses TRBV5-1 and TRBJ2-7; 8 nucleotides align to TRBD1. The clonotype originates from an adult with an advanced solid tumor such as melanoma, head and neck, liver or kidney cancer. The CDR3 DNA follows: TGCGCCAGCAGACAGACAGGGGCGTACGAGCAGTACTTC. It translates to CASRQTGAYEQYF.